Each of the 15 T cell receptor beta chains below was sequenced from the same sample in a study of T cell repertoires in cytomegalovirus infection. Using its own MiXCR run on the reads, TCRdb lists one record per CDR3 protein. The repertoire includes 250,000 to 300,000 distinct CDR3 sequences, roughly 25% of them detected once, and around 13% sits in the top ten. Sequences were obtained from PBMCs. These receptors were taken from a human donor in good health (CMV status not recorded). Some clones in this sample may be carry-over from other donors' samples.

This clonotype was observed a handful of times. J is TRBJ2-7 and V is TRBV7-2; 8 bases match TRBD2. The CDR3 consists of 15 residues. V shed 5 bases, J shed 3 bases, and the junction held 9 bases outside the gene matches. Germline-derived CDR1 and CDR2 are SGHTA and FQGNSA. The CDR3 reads CASSLEAGGLYEQYF. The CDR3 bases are TGTGCCAGCAGCCTCGAGGCGGGGGGTCTCTACGAGCAGTACTTC.

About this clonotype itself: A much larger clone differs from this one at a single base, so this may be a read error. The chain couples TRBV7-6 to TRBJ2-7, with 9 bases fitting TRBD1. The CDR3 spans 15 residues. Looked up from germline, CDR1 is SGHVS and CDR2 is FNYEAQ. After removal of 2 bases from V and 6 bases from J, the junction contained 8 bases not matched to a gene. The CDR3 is CASSLLGTGICEQYF. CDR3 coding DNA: TGTGCCAGCAGCTTACTGGGGACAGGGATCTGCGAGCAGTACTTC.

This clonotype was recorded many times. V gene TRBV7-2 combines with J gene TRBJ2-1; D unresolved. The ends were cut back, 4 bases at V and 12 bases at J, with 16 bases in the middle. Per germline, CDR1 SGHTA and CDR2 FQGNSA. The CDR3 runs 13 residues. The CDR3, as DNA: TGTGCCAGCAGCTCCCTAGACTCAATAGGGCAGTTCTTC. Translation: CASSSLDSIGQFF.

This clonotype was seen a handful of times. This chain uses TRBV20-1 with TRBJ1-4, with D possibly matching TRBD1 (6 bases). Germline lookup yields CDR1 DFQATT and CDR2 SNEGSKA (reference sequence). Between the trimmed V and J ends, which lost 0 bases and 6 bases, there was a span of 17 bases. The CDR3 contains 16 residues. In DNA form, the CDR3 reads TGCAGTGCTAGAGATAGGAGGGGGGAGTCGGATGAAAAACTGTTTTTT. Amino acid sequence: CSARDRRGESDEKLFF.

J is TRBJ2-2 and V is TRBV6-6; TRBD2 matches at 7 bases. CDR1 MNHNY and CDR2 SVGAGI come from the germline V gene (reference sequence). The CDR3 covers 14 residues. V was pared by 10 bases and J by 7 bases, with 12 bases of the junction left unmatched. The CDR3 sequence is CATKTGGDGGELFF. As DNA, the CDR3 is TGTGCCACCAAGACTGGGGGGGATGGCGGGGAGCTGTTTTTT.

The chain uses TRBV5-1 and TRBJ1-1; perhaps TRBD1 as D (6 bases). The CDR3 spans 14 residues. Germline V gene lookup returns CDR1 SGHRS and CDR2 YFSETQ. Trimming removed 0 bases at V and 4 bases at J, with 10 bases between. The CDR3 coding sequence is TGCGCCAGCAGCTTGGGTACAGGGAGCACTGAAGCTTTCTTT. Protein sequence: CASSLGTGSTEAFF.

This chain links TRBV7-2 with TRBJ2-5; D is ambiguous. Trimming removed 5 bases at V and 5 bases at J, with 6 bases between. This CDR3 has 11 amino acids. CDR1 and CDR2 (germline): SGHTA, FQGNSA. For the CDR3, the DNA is TGTGCCAGCAGCCCGGTGGAGACCCAGTACTTC. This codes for CASSPVETQYF.

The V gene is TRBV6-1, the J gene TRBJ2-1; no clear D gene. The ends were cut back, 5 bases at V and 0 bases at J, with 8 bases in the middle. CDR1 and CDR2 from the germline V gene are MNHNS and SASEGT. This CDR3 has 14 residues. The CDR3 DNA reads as TGTGCCAGCAGTTTGTTTCGCTCCTACAATGAGCAGTTCTTC. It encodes CASSLFRSYNEQFF.

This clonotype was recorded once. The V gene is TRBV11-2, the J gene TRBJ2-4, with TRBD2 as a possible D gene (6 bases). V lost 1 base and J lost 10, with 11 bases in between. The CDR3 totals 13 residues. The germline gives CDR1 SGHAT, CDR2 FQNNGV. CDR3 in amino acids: CASSLGGEKIQYF. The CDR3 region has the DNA TGTGCCAGCAGCTTAGGGGGGGAGAAGATTCAGTACTTC.

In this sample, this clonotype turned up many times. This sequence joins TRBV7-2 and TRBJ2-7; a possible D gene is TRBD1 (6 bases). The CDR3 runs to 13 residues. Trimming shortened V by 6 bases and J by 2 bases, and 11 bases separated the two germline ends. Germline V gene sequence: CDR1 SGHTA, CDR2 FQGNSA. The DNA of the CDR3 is TGTGCCAGCAGTATGGGGACACCCTACGAGCAGTACTTC. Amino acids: CASSMGTPYEQYF.

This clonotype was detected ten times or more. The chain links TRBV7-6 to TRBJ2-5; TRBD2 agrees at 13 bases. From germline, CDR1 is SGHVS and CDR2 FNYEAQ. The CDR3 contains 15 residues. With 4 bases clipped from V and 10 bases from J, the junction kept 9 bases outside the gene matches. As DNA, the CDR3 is TGTGCCAGCAGCTCACTAGCGGGGGGGTCGGGAGACCAGTACTTC. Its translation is CASSSLAGGSGDQYF.

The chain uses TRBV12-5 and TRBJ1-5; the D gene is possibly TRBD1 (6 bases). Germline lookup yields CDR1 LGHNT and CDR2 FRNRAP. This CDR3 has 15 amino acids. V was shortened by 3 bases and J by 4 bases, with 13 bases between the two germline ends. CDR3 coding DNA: TGTGCTAGTGGTTTCTTAGGGGGGCTAAATCAGCCCCAGCATTTT. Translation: CASGFLGGLNQPQHF.

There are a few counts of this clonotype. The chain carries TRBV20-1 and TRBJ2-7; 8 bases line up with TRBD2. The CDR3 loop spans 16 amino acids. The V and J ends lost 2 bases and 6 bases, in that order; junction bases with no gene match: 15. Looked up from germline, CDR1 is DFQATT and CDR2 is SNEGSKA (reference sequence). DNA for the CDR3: TGCAGTGCTAGACGTCCTCTAGCGGGTTCGGGGGGCGAGCAGTACTTC. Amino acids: CSARRPLAGSGGEQYF.

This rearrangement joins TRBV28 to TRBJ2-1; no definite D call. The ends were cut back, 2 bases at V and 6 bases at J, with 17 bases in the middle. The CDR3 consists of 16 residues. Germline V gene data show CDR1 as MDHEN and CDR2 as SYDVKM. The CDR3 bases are TGTGCCAGCAGTTTACCTTCCAGATTTCGCGGCAATGAGCAGTTCTTC. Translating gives CASSLPSRFRGNEQFF.

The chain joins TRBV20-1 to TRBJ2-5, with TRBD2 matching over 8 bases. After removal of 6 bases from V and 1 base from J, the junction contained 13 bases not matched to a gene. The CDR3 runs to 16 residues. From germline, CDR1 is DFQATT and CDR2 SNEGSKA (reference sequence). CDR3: CSAIRWRGGTQETQYF. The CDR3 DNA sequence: TGCAGTGCCATACGATGGCGCGGGGGGACCCAAGAGACCCAGTACTTC.